This entry lists 13 T cell receptor beta chains sequenced from one sample in a study of T cell responses to AZD1222 COVID-19 vaccine (dated by TCRdb to the early 2020s). The protocol used for the library was the immunoSEQ multiplex PCR assay. Drawn from immuneACCESS, this table holds only the in-frame rearrangements with V and J called that TCRdb kept. Clones are partly lost; checked studies trace under half to an unresolved V gene and leave the rest unexplained. The sample has some 150,000 clones on record, roughly nine tenths of them singletons. The ten largest clones take up 18% of the sample. According to the study, the label for this sample's time point signals: baseline before first vaccination. Sequenced here: peripheral blood, sampled on day 0 of AZD1222 vaccination. These receptors all stem from an adult in good health.

The chain uses TRBV19 and TRBJ1-2, with TRBD1 identical over 7 bases. CDR1 is LNHDA, CDR2 SQIVND, per germline (reference sequence). CDR3 length: 18 amino acids. V lost 1 base, J lost 0 bases, and 11 bases stayed unmatched. Written as DNA, the CDR3 is TGTGCCAGTAGTATAGCCCTGGACAGGAATAGAGCTAACTATGGCTACACCTTC. Its translation: CASSIALDRNRANYGYTF.

J is TRBJ1-4 and V is TRBV9; D call uncertain. The V end lost 2 bases, the J end lost 3 bases, and 8 bases lay between the germline ends. This CDR3 region has 14 residues. From germline, CDR1 is SGDLS and CDR2 YYNGEE. Here the CDR3 reads CASSVSGANEKLFF. In DNA form, the CDR3 reads TGTGCCAGCAGCGTCTCCGGAGCTAATGAAAAACTGTTTTTT.

The chain uses TRBV2 and TRBJ1-6; D unresolved. This CDR3 is built from 13 residues. Germline CDR1 and CDR2: SNHLY and FYNNEI. V was cut by 8 bases and J by 12 bases, with 17 bases left in between. The CDR3 sequence is CASLGLILGPLHF. The DNA of the CDR3 is TGTGCCAGCCTCGGCCTCATTTTAGGACCCCTCCACTTT.

J is TRBJ2-2 and V is TRBV13, with 8 bases fitting TRBD2. The length of the CDR3 is 18 residues. Germline values: CDR1 PRHDT, CDR2 FYEKMQ (reference sequence). J lost 0 bases, V lost 10 bases, and 16 bases had no gene match. CDR3 sequence (DNA): TGTGCCACCCCCCGGGGGGGTAGTTTGGGCGCGAACACCGGGGAGCTGTTTTTT. Translating gives CATPRGGSLGANTGELFF.

A word on this clone: Other nucleotide sequences from this sample produce the same CDR3. The chain links TRBV18 to TRBJ1-5, with D possibly matching TRBD1 (5 bases). Trimming pared 2 bases from V and 3 bases from J, leaving 8 bases between. Germline CDR1 reads KGHSH; CDR2 reads LQKENI. This CDR3 region has 14 residues. The CDR3 DNA reads TGTGCCAGCTCACCAGTAGGGGACAATCAGCCCCAGCATTTT. It encodes CASSPVGDNQPQHF.

In this sample, this clone turned up once. This chain uses TRBV24-1 with TRBJ2-1, with 8 bases that match TRBD2. CDR3 length: 14 residues. V shed 12 bases and J 8 bases; nucleotides not matched to a gene: 14. Per germline, CDR1 KGHDR and CDR2 SFDVKD. CDR3 amino acids: CAARSGGPSYEQFF. In nucleotides, the CDR3 is TGTGCCGCCCGTTCGGGAGGGCCGAGTTATGAGCAGTTCTTC.

Concerning this clone itself: Other DNA sequences in this sample translate to the same CDR3. This chain links TRBV19 with TRBJ1-1; the D gene is possibly TRBD1 (6 bases). The CDR3 contains 14 residues. Trimming pared 3 bases from V and 5 bases from J, leaving 13 bases between. The germline gives CDR1 LNHDA, CDR2 SQIVND (reference sequence). The CDR3 DNA follows: TGTGCCAGTAGTATTGTAGGGGGAGGGACTGAAGCTTTCTTT. Its translation: CASSIVGGGTEAFF.

The V gene is TRBV15, the J gene TRBJ1-6, with D unclear. Trimming removed 3 bases at V and 5 bases at J, with 11 bases between. This CDR3 is built from 15 residues. Germline V gives CDR1 LNHNV, CDR2 YYDKDF (reference sequence). As DNA, the CDR3 is TGTGCCACCAGCAGGCCGACATTGGATAATTCACCCCTCCACTTT. Its translation is CATSRPTLDNSPLHF.

This clone was found a few times. J is TRBJ2-7 and V is TRBV6-5, with 8 bases matching TRBD1. This CDR3 has 15 residues. J gave up 2 bases and V 7 bases, and 10 bases lay outside the gene matches. Per the germline V gene, CDR1 is MNHEY and CDR2 is SVGAGI. The CDR3 DNA reads as TGTGCCAGCACCCCTCGACAGGGGTCCACCTACGAGCAGTACTTC. Its translation: CASTPRQGSTYEQYF.

The rearrangement joins TRBV19 to TRBJ1-6; D possibly corresponds to TRBD1 (6 bases). Germline CDR1 is LNHDA and CDR2 is SQIVND (reference sequence). CDR3 length: 15 amino acids. The V gene lost 5 bases and the J gene lost 8 bases, with 16 bases spanning the gap. The CDR3 DNA is TGTGCCAGTAGTCCGCACAGGGATAAGGATTCACCCCTCCACTTT. Protein product: CASSPHRDKDSPLHF.

This chain connects TRBV3-1 (or the pseudogene TRBV3-2) to TRBJ2-5; 9 bases are a match to TRBD2. The CDR3 sequence is 20 residues long. V was pared by 0 bases and J by 4 bases, with 18 bases of the junction left unmatched. In germline, CDR1 is LGHDT, CDR2 YNNKEL (reference sequence). The CDR3: CASSQDGNRLGGGARETQYF. DNA for the CDR3: TGTGCCAGCAGCCAAGACGGGAATCGACTCGGCGGGGGGGCGAGAGAGACCCAGTACTTC.

The chain has TRBV14 and TRBJ1-1; D might be TRBD1 (5 bases). Germline V CDR1 and CDR2: SGHDN, FVKESK. V was pared by 1 base and J by 5 bases, with 17 bases between. The CDR3 length is 16 residues. The CDR3 region has the DNA TGTGCCAGCAGCCAAGCAAGAGGGACGGCAAGGACTGAAGCTTTCTTT. This sequence encodes CASSQARGTARTEAFF. Variable domain in full (rest from reference TRBV14 and TRBJ1-1): EAGVTQFPSHSVIEKGQTVTLRCDPISGHDNLYWYRRVMGKEIKFLLHFVKESKQDESGMPNNRFLAERTGGTYSTLKVQPAELEDSGVYFCASSQARGTARTEAFFGQGTRLTVV.

The chain is built from TRBV5-1 and TRBJ2-4; TRBD2 matches at 13 bases. Germline values: CDR1 SGHRS, CDR2 YFSETQ. The ends lost 3 bases at V and 0 bases at J; junction bases unmatched: 9. This CDR3 has 19 residues. CDR3 bases: TGCGCCAGCAGCTCCGGACTAGCGGGGGTTGTGGGAGCCAAAAACATTCAGTACTTC. It codes for CASSSGLAGVVGAKNIQYF.